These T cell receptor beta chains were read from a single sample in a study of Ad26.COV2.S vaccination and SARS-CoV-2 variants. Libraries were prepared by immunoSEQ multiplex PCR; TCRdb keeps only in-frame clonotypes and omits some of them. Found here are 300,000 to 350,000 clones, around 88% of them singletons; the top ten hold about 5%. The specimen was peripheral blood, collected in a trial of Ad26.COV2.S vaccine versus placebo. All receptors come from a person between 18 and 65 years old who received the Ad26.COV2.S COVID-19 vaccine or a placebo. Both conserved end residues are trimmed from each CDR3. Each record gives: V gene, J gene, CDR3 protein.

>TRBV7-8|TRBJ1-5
ASSPRPGTGMYQPQH
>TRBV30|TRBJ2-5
AWSLGTVGGAQY
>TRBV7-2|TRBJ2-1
ASSLRVVGGVNEQF
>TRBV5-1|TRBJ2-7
ASSNTGTGSSEQY
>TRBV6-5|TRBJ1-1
TTIDWNTEAF
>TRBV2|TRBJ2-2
ASSENGFRTGELF
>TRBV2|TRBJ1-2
ASGTGIAYGYT
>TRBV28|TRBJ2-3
ASGMTSGSFTDTQY
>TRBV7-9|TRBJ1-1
ASSLGQQNTEAF
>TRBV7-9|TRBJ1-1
ASAFQDGLNTEAF
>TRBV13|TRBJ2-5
ASSLALAIQETQY
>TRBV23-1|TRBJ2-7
ASRGRTGEYV
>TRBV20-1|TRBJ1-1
SAATAEEAF
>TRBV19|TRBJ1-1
ASSKPGKNTEAF
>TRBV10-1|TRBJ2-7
ASSESSSYEQY
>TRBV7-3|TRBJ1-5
ASSLTELRTGANNQPQH
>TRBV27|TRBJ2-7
ASSFLAGAEQY
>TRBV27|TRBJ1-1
ASSSLAGGTEAF
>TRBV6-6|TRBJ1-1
ASSLQGADTEAF
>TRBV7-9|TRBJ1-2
ASSLALGTGDGYT
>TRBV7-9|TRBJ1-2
ASSLVEGMNYGYT
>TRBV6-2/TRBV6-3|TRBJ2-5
ASSASETQY
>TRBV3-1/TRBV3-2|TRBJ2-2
ACRLAGEGELF
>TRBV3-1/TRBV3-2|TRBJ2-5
ASSPGDRGRETQY
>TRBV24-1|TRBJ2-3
ATSDLTGGGFPDTQY
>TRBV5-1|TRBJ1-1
ASSLAGNTEAF
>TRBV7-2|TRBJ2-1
ASSYVYNEQF
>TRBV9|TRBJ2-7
ASSVAGAAYEQY
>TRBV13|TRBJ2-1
ASSISGDEQF
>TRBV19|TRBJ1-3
ASSTHDRSSGNTIY
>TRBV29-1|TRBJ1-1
SVEVGDRGRIEAF
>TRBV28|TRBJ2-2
ASSFPGASSANTGELF
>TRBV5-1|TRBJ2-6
ASSLERVLAGDLSGANVLT
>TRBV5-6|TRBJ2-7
ASSLGQGSYEQY
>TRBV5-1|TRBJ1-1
ASSLTMDTEAF
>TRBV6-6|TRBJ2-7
ATTGTGSYEQY
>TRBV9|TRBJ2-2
ASSEGLAAGELF
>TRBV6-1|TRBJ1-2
ASSERTGAFGGYT
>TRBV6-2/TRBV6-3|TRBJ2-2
ASSYPLTGGNTGELF
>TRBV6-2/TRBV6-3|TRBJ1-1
ASSYYPTGFSVWNTEAF
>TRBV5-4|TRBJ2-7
ASSRDILAGASYEQY
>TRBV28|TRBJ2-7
ASSQLLAGGSEQY
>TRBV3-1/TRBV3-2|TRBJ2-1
ASSQGAGGQGEQF
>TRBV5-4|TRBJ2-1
ASSKGLGFYNEQF
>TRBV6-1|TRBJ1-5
ASSEGGRGQPQH
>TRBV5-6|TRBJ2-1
ASSLGQGAGEQF
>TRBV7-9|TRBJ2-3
ASTGTSSTDTQY
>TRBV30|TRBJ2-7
AWTSGPYEQY
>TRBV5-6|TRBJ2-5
ASIRRDRLLQETQY
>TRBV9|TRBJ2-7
ASSVGGGRTYEQY
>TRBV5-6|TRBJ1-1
ASSSYRGETEAF
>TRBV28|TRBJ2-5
ASSSWTGKETQY
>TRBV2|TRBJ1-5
ASSGRQFQPQH
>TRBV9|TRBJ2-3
ASSGGGTSVSDTQY
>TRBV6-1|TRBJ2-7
ASSELPGSSYEQY
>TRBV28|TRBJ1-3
ASTGRAGNTIY
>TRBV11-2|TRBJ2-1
ASSSGLAGVRSDNEQF